This passage covers 24 T cell receptor beta chains from one sample sequenced in a study of blood T cell repertoires in COVID-19. TCRdb's table, derived via immunoSEQ multiplex PCR, lists solely in-frame clones and lacks some. The sample records about 210,000 clones, 89% being singletons. The sequencing sample was made of peripheral blood. The source is a woman aged 40 to 50 with acute or convalescent COVID-19.

The CDR3 DNA reads TGCGCCAGCAGTCGAGGGAGTGATGAGGTTAAAGCTTTCTTT. Translating it yields CASSRGSDEVKAFF. The genes are TRBV5-1 and TRBJ1-1; no clear D. With 5 bases removed from V and 9 bases from J, the gap between germline ends came to 20 bases. Germline V gene data show CDR1 as SGHRS and CDR2 as YFSETQ. The CDR3 is 14 amino acids.

CDR3 sequence: CASSPLGREAFF. CDR3 sequence (DNA): TGTGCCAGCAGCCCCCTGGGCAGGGAAGCTTTCTTT. The chain uses TRBV3-1 (or the pseudogene TRBV3-2) and TRBJ1-1; no reliable D call. V was cut by 4 bases and J by 8 bases, with 11 bases left in between. The CDR3 is made up of 12 amino acids. Germline V gene data show CDR1 as LGHDT and CDR2 as YNNKEL (reference sequence).

The sample holds a few counts of this clone. The rearrangement joins TRBV5-1 to TRBJ1-3, with 9 bases matching TRBD1. Germline V gene sequence: CDR1 SGHRS, CDR2 YFSETQ. Germline trimming cut 3 bases from V and 9 bases from J; bases unmatched to any gene: 16. The CDR3 totals 17 residues. The CDR3 reads CASSSNPSRDREGTIYF. CDR3 in DNA: TGCGCCAGCAGCTCAAATCCCTCCCGGGACAGGGAGGGCACCATATATTTT.

The rearrangement uses TRBV7-8 and TRBJ2-1; 10 positions match TRBD2. With V trimmed by 2 bases and J by 7 bases, 11 bases remained unmatched. The CDR3 totals 17 residues. Germline V gene data show CDR1 as SGHVS and CDR2 as FQNEAQ. The CDR3 sequence: CASSLKASGGRLNEQFF. As DNA, the CDR3 is TGTGCCAGCAGCTTAAAGGCTAGCGGGGGCCGCTTAAATGAGCAGTTCTTC. Together with reference TRBV7-8 and TRBJ2-1, the CDR3 gives the full variable domain: GAGVSQSPRYKVAKRGQDVALRCDPISGHVSLFWYQQALGQGPEFLTYFQNEAQLDKSGLPSDRFFAERPEGSVSTLKIQRTQQEDSAVYLCASSLKASGGRLNEQFFGPGTRLTVL.

This sequence joins TRBV10-1 and TRBJ1-2, with D tentatively TRBD1 (5 bases). The V gene lost 3 bases and the J gene lost 1 base, with 18 bases spanning the gap. The CDR3 is 17 amino acids. CDR1 and CDR2 (germline): WNHNN, SYGVQD (reference sequence). CDR3 nucleotides: TGCGCCAGCAGTGACCAGGGCAGGCTCTTTCTTAACTATGGCTACACCTTC. It codes for CASSDQGRLFLNYGYTF.

The chain combines TRBV3-1 (or the pseudogene TRBV3-2) with TRBJ2-1; TRBD2 agrees at 7 bases. Germline loops: CDR1 LGHDT, CDR2 YNNKEL (reference sequence). V was pared by 1 base and J by 6 bases, with 9 bases of the junction left unmatched. The CDR3 totals 16 residues. CDR3 coding DNA: TGTGCCAGCAGCCAAGGTGTAGCGGGCCCCGCCAATGAGCAGTTCTTC. The encoded protein is CASSQGVAGPANEQFF.

The rearrangement uses TRBV30 and TRBJ1-1, with D unclear. The CDR3 sequence is 13 residues long. CDR1 and CDR2 (germline): GTSNPN, SVGIG (reference sequence). V lost 0 bases, J lost 7 bases, and 12 bases lay in between. In DNA form, the CDR3 reads TGTGCCTGGAGTGTAGGAGGGTCCAGTGAAGCTTTCTTT. This translates into CAWSVGGSSEAFF.

The chain recombines TRBV5-1 with TRBJ2-2; D may be TRBD1 (5 bases). The CDR3 has 17 amino acids. V lost 1 base, J lost 2 bases, and 15 bases lay in between. Germline-derived CDR1 and CDR2 are SGHRS and YFSETQ. In DNA, the CDR3 is TGCGCCAGCAGCTTGCAGCGCACCGACAGTAACACCGGGGAGCTGTTTTTT. Its protein is CASSLQRTDSNTGELFF.

This sequence joins TRBV24-1 and TRBJ2-2; TRBD1 matches at 7 bases. CDR1 and CDR2 from the germline V gene are KGHDR and SFDVKD. V lost 1 base to trimming and J lost 4 bases; unmatched junction nucleotides: 5. The CDR3 is 16 residues long. CDR3 sequence: CATSDFRRGSTGELFF. The CDR3 region has the DNA TGTGCCACCAGTGATTTCCGCAGGGGGAGCACCGGGGAGCTGTTTTTT.

V usage is TRBV19 and J usage is TRBJ1-2, with TRBD1 matching 10 bases. Germline V gene lookup returns CDR1 LNHDA and CDR2 SQIVND (reference sequence). The CDR3 loop spans 14 amino acids. The ends lost 3 bases at V and 3 bases at J; junction bases unmatched: 1. The CDR3 loop is CASSIGQGDYGYTF. DNA for the CDR3: TGTGCCAGTAGTATTGGACAGGGGGACTATGGCTACACCTTC.

This clone was counted once. The chain recombines TRBV3-1 (or the pseudogene TRBV3-2) with TRBJ2-5, with D perhaps matching TRBD2 (7 bases). CDR3 size: 14 residues. Germline V gene data show CDR1 as LGHDT and CDR2 as YNNKEL (reference sequence). V lost 5 bases and J lost 2, with 12 bases in between. The CDR3 reads CASSLGGGQETQYF. For the CDR3, the DNA is TGTGCCAGCAGCTTAGGGGGGGGTCAAGAGACCCAGTACTTC.

The genes are TRBV2 and TRBJ1-1; D unclear. Trimming stripped 6 bases from V and 10 bases from J, with 15 bases between. This CDR3 spans 12 amino acids. Per germline, CDR1 SNHLY and CDR2 FYNNEI. The CDR3 loop is CASSVHYLRAFF. The DNA of the CDR3 is TGTGCCAGCAGCGTTCATTACTTGAGAGCTTTCTTT.

This chain joins TRBV7-8 and TRBJ2-5, with 11 bases aligning to TRBD2. Trimming at V came to 3 bases and at J to 5 bases, leaving 5 bases not matched to a gene. CDR3 length: 15 residues. Germline V gene sequence: CDR1 SGHVS, CDR2 FQNEAQ. CDR3 coding DNA: TGTGCCAGCAGCTTGTACATAGCGGGGGGGGAGACCCAGTACTTC. Translating gives CASSLYIAGGETQYF.

The chain joins TRBV28 to TRBJ1-1, with 7 positions matching TRBD1. Per germline, CDR1 MDHEN and CDR2 SYDVKM. V shed 4 bases, J shed 0 bases, and the junction held 2 bases outside the gene matches. The CDR3 totals 14 residues. In DNA, the CDR3 is TGTGCCAGCAGTTCGGGACAGATGAACACTGAAGCTTTCTTT. Translating gives CASSSGQMNTEAFF.

V and J are TRBV13 and TRBJ1-1, with a weak D call TRBD1 (5 bases). The CDR3 sequence is 17 residues long. In germline, CDR1 is PRHDT, CDR2 FYEKMQ (reference sequence). Trimming took 4 bases from V and 7 from J, leaving 25 bases between them. CDR3: CASSSMTPQRGIFEAFF. In DNA form, the CDR3 reads TGTGCCAGCAGCTCCATGACACCTCAAAGGGGCATTTTTGAAGCTTTCTTT.

The rearrangement links TRBV6-6 to TRBJ2-3; TRBD2 matches at 11 bases. CDR1 is MNHNY and CDR2 is SVGAGI in the germline V gene (reference sequence). With V trimmed by 7 bases and J by 3 bases, 3 bases remained unmatched. The CDR3 runs to 14 residues. CDR3 DNA: TGTGCCAGCACCTTAGCGGGGGGGACAGATACGCAGTATTTT. This gives the protein CASTLAGGTDTQYF.

The chain recombines TRBV4-2 with TRBJ2-3; D is undetermined. CDR1 is LGHNA and CDR2 is YNFKEQ in the germline V gene. This CDR3 spans 16 amino acids. Trimming removed 1 base at V and 12 bases at J, with 23 bases between. The CDR3 sequence: CASSQVAQPLPPSQYF. CDR3 coding DNA: TGTGCCAGCAGCCAAGTTGCTCAACCACTTCCCCCGTCCCAGTATTTT.

This chain connects TRBV7-2 to TRBJ2-7; D is perhaps TRBD2 (6 bases). The CDR3 has 14 residues. The V gene lost 4 bases and the J gene lost 6 bases, with 16 bases spanning the gap. CDR1 is SGHTA, CDR2 FQGNSA, per germline. This CDR3 is CASSSGTQLGEQYV. The CDR3 region has the DNA TGTGCCAGCAGCTCCGGGACTCAGCTTGGCGAGCAGTACGTC.

The V gene is TRBV2, the J gene TRBJ2-1; D ambiguous. The CDR3 is 14 residues long. Germline V gene lookup returns CDR1 SNHLY and CDR2 FYNNEI. Between the trimmed V and J ends, which lost 8 bases and 0 bases, there was a span of 11 bases. DNA of the CDR3: TGTGCCAGCCTCCTCCATAGCTCCTACAATGAGCAGTTCTTC. Translation: CASLLHSSYNEQFF.

This sequence joins TRBV14 and TRBJ1-2; TRBD1 might be the D (5 bases). Trimming took 4 bases from V and 0 from J, leaving 24 bases between them. The CDR3 runs to 19 residues. CDR1 SGHDN and CDR2 FVKESK come from the germline V gene. The CDR3 protein is CASSPRPGTKSSSNYGYTF. In DNA, the CDR3 is TGTGCCAGCAGCCCCCGACCCGGGACTAAGAGTAGTTCTAACTATGGCTACACCTTC.

The chain couples TRBV2 to TRBJ1-1; perhaps TRBD1 as D (6 bases). The V gene's germline CDR1 is SNHLY and CDR2 FYNNEI. This CDR3 is 12 amino acids long. Trimming shortened V by 10 bases and J by 5 bases, and 14 bases separated the two germline ends. This chain's CDR3 is CAMDSPWTEAFF. In DNA form, the CDR3 reads TGTGCCATGGACAGCCCTTGGACTGAAGCTTTCTTT.

The chain couples TRBV3-1 (or the pseudogene TRBV3-2) to TRBJ1-1; D gene unclear. Trimming pared 3 bases from V and 0 bases from J, leaving 8 bases between. This CDR3 has 14 residues. Germline V gene sequence: CDR1 LGHDT, CDR2 YNNKEL (reference sequence). CDR3 sequence reads: CASSQGEMNTEAFF. CDR3 bases: TGTGCCAGCAGCCAGGGAGAAATGAACACTGAAGCTTTCTTT.

The V call is TRBV19, the J call TRBJ2-2; 7 bases agree with TRBD1. V was pared by 5 bases and J by 6 bases, with 6 bases of the junction left unmatched. This CDR3 has 14 residues. CDR1 is LNHDA, CDR2 SQIVND, per germline (reference sequence). The CDR3 loop reads CASSAIQGAGELFF. Written as DNA, the CDR3 is TGTGCCAGTAGTGCCATCCAGGGGGCCGGGGAGCTGTTTTTT.

V and J are TRBV5-4 and TRBJ2-3; 10 bases match TRBD2. Germline CDR1 and CDR2: SGHNT and YYREEE (reference sequence). The CDR3 has 18 amino acids. V was pared by 4 bases and J by 1 base, with 12 bases of the junction left unmatched. CDR3 in amino acids: CASSRFPTSGVGTDTQYF. The CDR3 DNA sequence: TGTGCCAGCAGCCGATTCCCCACTAGCGGGGTTGGCACAGATACGCAGTATTTT.